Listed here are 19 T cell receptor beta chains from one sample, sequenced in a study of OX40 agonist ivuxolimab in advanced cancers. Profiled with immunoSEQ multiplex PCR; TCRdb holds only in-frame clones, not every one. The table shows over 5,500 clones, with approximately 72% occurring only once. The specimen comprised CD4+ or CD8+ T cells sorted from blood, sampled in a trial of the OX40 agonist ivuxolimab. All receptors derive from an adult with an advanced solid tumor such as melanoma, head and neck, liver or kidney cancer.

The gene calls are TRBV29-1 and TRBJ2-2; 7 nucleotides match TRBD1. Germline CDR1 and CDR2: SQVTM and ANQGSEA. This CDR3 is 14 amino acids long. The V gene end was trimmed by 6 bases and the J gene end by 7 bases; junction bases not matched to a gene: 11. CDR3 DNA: TGCAGCGTCGCCGGGACAGCAGGTGTCGGGGAGCTGTTTTTT. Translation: CSVAGTAGVGELFF.

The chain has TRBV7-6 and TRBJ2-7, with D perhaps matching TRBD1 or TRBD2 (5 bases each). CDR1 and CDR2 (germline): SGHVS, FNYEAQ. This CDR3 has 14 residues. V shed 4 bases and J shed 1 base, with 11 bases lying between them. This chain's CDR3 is CASSSGTVSYEQYF. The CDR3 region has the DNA TGTGCCAGCAGCTCTGGGACGGTTTCCTACGAGCAGTACTTC.

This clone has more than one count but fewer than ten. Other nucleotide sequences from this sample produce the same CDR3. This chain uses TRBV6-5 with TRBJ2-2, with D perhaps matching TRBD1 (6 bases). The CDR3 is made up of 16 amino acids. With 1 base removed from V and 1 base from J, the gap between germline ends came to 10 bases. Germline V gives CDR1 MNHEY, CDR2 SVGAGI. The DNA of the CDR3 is TGTGCCAGCAGTTACTTGATGGGACAGAACACCGGGGAGCTGTTTTTT. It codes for CASSYLMGQNTGELFF.

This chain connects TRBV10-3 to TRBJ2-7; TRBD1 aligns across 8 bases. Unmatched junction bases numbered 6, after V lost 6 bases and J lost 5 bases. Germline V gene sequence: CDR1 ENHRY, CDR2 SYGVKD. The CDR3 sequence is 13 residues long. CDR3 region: CAIRETGEDEQYF. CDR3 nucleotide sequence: TGTGCCATCAGGGAGACAGGGGAGGACGAGCAGTACTTC.

The DNA of the CDR3 is TGTGCCAGCAGTGACGACGTCAGGAGCACTGAAGCTTTCTTT. Its translation: CASSDDVRSTEAFF. This chain connects TRBV6-5 to TRBJ1-1, with D hard to call. The CDR3 is made up of 14 amino acids. V lost 5 bases, J lost 4 bases, and 14 bases lay in between. CDR1 is MNHEY, CDR2 SVGAGI, per germline.

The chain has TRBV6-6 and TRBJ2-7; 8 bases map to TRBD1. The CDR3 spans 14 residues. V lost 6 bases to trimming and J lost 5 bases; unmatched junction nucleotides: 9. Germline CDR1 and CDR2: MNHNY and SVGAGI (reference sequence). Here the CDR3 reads CASRPGQGFNEQYF. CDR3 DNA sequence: TGTGCCAGCAGACCCGGACAGGGATTTAACGAGCAGTACTTC.

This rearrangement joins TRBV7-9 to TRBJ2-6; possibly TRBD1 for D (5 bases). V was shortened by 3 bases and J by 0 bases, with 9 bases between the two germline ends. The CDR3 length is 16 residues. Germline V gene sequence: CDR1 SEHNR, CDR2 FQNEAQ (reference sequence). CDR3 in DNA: TGTGCCAGCAGCTTCCCCGACAGCTCTGGGGCCAACGTCCTGACTTTC. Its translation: CASSFPDSSGANVLTF. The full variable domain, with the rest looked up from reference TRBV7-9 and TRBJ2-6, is DTGVSQNPRHKITKRGQNVTFRCDPISEHNRLYWYRQTLGQGPEFLTYFQNEAQLEKSRLLSDRFSAERPKGSFSTLEIQRTEQGDSAMYLCASSFPDSSGANVLTFGAGSRLTVL.

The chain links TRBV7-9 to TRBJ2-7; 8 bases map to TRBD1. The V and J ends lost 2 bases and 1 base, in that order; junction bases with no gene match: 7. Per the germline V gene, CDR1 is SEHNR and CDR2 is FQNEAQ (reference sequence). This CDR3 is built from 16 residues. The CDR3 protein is CASSLRSRQGSYEQYF. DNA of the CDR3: TGTGCCAGCAGCTTAAGGTCCAGACAGGGGTCCTACGAGCAGTACTTC.

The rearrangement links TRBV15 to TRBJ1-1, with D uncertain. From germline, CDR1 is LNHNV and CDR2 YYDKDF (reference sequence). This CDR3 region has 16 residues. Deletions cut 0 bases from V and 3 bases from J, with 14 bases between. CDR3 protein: CATSRDPPVEDTEAFF. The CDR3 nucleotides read TGTGCCACCAGCAGAGATCCCCCCGTTGAAGACACTGAAGCTTTCTTT.

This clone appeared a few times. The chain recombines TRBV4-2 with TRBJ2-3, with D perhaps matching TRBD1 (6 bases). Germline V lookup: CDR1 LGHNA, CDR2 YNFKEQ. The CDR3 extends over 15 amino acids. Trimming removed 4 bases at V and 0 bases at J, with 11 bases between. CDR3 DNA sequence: TGTGCCAGCAGCCGGGACACCTCGAGCACAGATACGCAGTATTTT. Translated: CASSRDTSSTDTQYF.

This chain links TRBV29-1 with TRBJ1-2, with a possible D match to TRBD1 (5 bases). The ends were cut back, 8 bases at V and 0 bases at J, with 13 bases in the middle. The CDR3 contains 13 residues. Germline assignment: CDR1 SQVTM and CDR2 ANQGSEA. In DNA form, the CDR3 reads TGCAGCTTCAGACAGCCAACTAACTATGGCTACACCTTC. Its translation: CSFRQPTNYGYTF. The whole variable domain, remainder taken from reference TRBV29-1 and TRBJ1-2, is SAVISQKPSRDICQRGTSLTIQCQVDSQVTMMFWYRQQPGQSLTLIATANQGSEATYESGFVIDKFPISRPNLTFSTLTVSNMSPEDSSIYLCSFRQPTNYGYTFGSGTRLTVV.

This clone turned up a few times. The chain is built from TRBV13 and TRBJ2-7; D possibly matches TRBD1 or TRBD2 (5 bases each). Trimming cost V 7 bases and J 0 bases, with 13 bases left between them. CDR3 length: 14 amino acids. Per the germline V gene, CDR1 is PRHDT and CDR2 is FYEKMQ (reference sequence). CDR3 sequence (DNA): TGTGCCAGCACCCCCATGGGGGACTCCTACGAGCAGTACTTC. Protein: CASTPMGDSYEQYF.

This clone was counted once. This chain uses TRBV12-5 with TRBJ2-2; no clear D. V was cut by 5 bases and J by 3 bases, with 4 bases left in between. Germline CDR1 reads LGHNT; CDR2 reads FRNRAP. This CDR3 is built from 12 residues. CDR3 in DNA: TGTGCTAGTGGTGTGGACACCGGGGAGCTGTTTTTT. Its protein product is CASGVDTGELFF. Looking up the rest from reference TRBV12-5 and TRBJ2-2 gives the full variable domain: DARVTQTPRHKVTEMGQEVTMRCQPILGHNTVFWYRQTMMQGLELLAYFRNRAPLDDSGMPKDRFSAEMPDATLATLKIQPSEPRDSAVYFCASGVDTGELFFGEGSRLTVL.

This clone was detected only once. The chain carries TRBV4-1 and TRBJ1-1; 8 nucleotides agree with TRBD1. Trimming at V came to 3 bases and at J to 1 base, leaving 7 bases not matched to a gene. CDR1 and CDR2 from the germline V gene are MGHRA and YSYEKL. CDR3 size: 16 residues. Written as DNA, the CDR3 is TGCGCCAGCAGCCAGACGGTCCAGGGGGCGAACACTGAAGCTTTCTTT. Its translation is CASSQTVQGANTEAFF.

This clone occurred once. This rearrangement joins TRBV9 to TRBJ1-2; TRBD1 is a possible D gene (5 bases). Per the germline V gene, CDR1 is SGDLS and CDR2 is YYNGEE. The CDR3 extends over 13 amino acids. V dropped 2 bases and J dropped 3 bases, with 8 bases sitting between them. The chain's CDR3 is CASSVGGDYGYTF. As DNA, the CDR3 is TGTGCCAGCAGCGTGGGGGGAGACTATGGCTACACCTTC.

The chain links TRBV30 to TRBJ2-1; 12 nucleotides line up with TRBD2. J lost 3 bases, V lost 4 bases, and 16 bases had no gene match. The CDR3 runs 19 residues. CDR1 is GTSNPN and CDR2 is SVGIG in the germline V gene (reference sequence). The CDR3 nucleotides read TGTGCCTGGAAAGGGGAGGCTAGCGGGAGGGCTATCAACTACAATGAGCAGTTCTTC. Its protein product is CAWKGEASGRAINYNEQFF.

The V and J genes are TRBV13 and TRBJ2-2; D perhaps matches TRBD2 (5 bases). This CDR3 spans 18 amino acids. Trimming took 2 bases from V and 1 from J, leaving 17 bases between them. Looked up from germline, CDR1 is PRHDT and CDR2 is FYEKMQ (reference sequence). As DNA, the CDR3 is TGTGCCAGCAGCTTATCATCTCTGGCTAGCCGGAACACCGGGGAGCTGTTTTTT. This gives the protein CASSLSSLASRNTGELFF.

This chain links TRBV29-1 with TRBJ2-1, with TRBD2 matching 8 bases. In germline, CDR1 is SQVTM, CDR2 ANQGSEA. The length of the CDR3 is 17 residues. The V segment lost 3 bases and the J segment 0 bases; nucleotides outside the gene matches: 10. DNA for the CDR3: TGCAGCGTTGATTCTCTAGCGGGTGGGAGCTCCTACAATGAGCAGTTCTTC. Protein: CSVDSLAGGSSYNEQFF.

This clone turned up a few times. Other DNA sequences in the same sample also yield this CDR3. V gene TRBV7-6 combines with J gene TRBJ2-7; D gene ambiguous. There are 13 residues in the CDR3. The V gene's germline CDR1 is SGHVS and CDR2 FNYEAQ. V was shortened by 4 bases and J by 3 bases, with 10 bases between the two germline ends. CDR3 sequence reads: CASSSGPNYEQYF. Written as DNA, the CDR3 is TGTGCCAGCAGCTCTGGACCTAACTACGAGCAGTACTTC.